Below, 25 T cell receptor beta chains from the same sample are listed, as sequenced in a study of T cell responses to AZD1222 COVID-19 vaccine. The protocol was immunoSEQ multiplex PCR, while the TCRdb copy is restricted to in-frame clones and leaves out a portion. The repertoire holds roughly 70,000 clones, with more than 70% as singletons. The sequenced sample was peripheral blood, obtained 28 days after the second dose of the MenACWY control vaccine. These receptors were obtained from an adult who received the MenACWY meningococcal vaccine as a control.

V usage is TRBV3-1 (or the pseudogene TRBV3-2) and J usage is TRBJ2-1, with D uncertain. Germline V gives CDR1 LGHDT, CDR2 YNNKEL (reference sequence). V lost 3 bases and J lost 7, with 10 bases in between. CDR3 length equals 13 residues. CDR3 bases: TGTGCCAGCAGCCATGAAGCGCTGAATGAGCAGTTCTTC. Translated, it gives CASSHEALNEQFF.

The rearrangement links TRBV28 to TRBJ1-1; 7 bases fit TRBD1. CDR1 is MDHEN and CDR2 is SYDVKM in the germline V gene. The CDR3 has 17 residues. V dropped 4 bases and J dropped 2; count of bases not matched to a gene: 13. CDR3 DNA: TGTGCCAGCAGTTCCACCTCCCGACAGGGTTACAACACTGAAGCTTTCTTT. Translated: CASSSTSRQGYNTEAFF.

The gene calls are TRBV6-2 or TRBV6-3 and TRBJ2-1; D might be TRBD2 (6 bases). The germline gives CDR1 MNHEY, CDR2 SVGEGT. V lost 6 bases and J 10 bases, leaving 13 bases between the germline ends. The CDR3 loop spans 12 amino acids. The CDR3 region has the DNA TGTGCCAGCAGCCCGTACCGGGAGGAGCAGTTCTTC. Translating it yields CASSPYREEQFF.

The V call is TRBV18, the J call TRBJ2-1; D unclear. Trimming stripped 3 bases from V and 10 bases from J, with 13 bases between. From germline, CDR1 is KGHSH and CDR2 LQKENI. This CDR3 spans 13 amino acids. CDR3 sequence: CASSPGDSREQFF. CDR3 in DNA: TGTGCCAGCTCACCCGGAGACTCGAGGGAGCAGTTCTTC.

The gene calls are TRBV2 and TRBJ2-1; maybe TRBD2 (6 bases). This CDR3 is built from 15 residues. The germline gives CDR1 SNHLY, CDR2 FYNNEI. Trimming removed 4 bases from V and 5 bases from J, with 15 bases in between. CDR3 amino acids: CASSGGDAVNNEQFF. The CDR3 bases are TGTGCCAGCAGTGGGGGGGATGCGGTGAACAATGAGCAGTTCTTC.

This rearrangement joins TRBV7-2 to TRBJ1-5; D is perhaps TRBD1 (5 bases). The CDR3 spans 15 residues. Germline-derived CDR1 and CDR2 are SGHTA and FQGNSA. V was trimmed by 5 bases and J by 0 bases, leaving 11 bases between them. CDR3 DNA sequence: TGTGCCAGCAGCAACAGACAGAGTAGCAATCAGCCCCAGCATTTT. Its protein is CASSNRQSSNQPQHF. The full variable domain, with the rest looked up from reference TRBV7-2 and TRBJ1-5, is GAGVSQSPSNKVTEKGKDVELRCDPISGHTALYWYRQSLGQGLEFLIYFQGNSAPDKSGLPSDRFSAERTGGSVSTLTIQRTQQEDSAVYLCASSNRQSSNQPQHFGDGTRLSIL.

This clone has just one count. V and J are TRBV12-2 and TRBJ2-2; the listed D gene, TRBD2, was not tested against the DNA. TRBV12-2 is assigned pseudogene status. The CDR3 contains 16 residues. The CDR3 region has the DNA TGTGCACCAGCGGGGGTTGGGACACGGAACACCGGGGAGCTGTTTTTT. Protein: CAPAGVGTRNTGELFF.

The CDR3 sequence: CASSRQRSSYEQYF. In nucleotides, the CDR3 is TGTGCCAGTAGTCGGCAGAGAAGCTCCTACGAGCAGTACTTC. The rearrangement uses TRBV19 and TRBJ2-7; D not resolved. The germline V and J ends were trimmed by 5 bases and 0 bases, with 11 bases remaining between them. This CDR3 spans 14 amino acids. Germline CDR1 LNHDA, CDR2 SQIVND (reference sequence).

The chain joins TRBV27 to TRBJ1-4; 8 bases map to TRBD1. This CDR3 has 17 amino acids. Germline V lookup: CDR1 MNHEY, CDR2 SMNVEV (reference sequence). With V trimmed by 2 bases and J by 10 bases, 15 bases remained unmatched. CDR3 region: CASSLKPGQGSVGKLFF. CDR3 DNA: TGTGCCAGCAGTTTAAAGCCAGGACAGGGAAGTGTGGGAAAACTGTTTTTT.

In its sample, this clone was seen a few times. V usage is TRBV28 and J usage is TRBJ1-3; 8 bases line up with TRBD1. This CDR3 has 14 residues. J lost 8 bases, V lost 4 bases, and 7 bases had no gene match. Germline V gene lookup returns CDR1 MDHEN and CDR2 SYDVKM. The CDR3 loop is CASSSPDRGHTIYF. The DNA of the CDR3 is TGTGCCAGCAGTTCCCCCGACAGGGGCCACACCATATATTTT.

The chain recombines TRBV5-4 with TRBJ2-2; 10 nucleotides align to TRBD1. The CDR3 consists of 15 residues. CDR1 and CDR2 from the germline V gene are SGHNT and YYREEE (reference sequence). V shed 6 bases, J shed 6 bases, and the junction held 8 bases outside the gene matches. CDR3 protein: CASKETGGLSGELFF. CDR3 sequence (DNA): TGTGCCAGCAAAGAGACAGGGGGCCTTTCCGGGGAGCTGTTTTTT.

The chain recombines TRBV7-9 with TRBJ2-7; 9 bases agree with TRBD2. The CDR3 runs to 15 residues. CDR1 and CDR2 (germline): SEHNR, FQNEAQ (reference sequence). V trimming: 5 bases; J trimming: 6 bases; junction bases outside the gene matches: 11. The CDR3 DNA reads as TGTGCCAGCAGCCCCAGCGGGGGGCCGGGTTCCGAGCAGTACTTC. The encoded protein is CASSPSGGPGSEQYF.

The chain carries TRBV2 and TRBJ1-2; 11 bases agree with TRBD1. Per germline, CDR1 SNHLY and CDR2 FYNNEI. The CDR3 runs to 15 residues. V lost 6 bases to trimming and J lost 8 bases; unmatched junction nucleotides: 11. CDR3 DNA sequence: TGTGCCAGCAGAGTGGACAGGGGGCGTGGACGGGGCTACACCTTC. It encodes CASRVDRGRGRGYTF.

The chain is built from TRBV28 and TRBJ1-4, with 8 bases matching TRBD1. The germline CDR1 and CDR2 sequences are MDHEN and SYDVKM. This CDR3 is built from 15 residues. Germline trimming cut 2 bases from V and 3 bases from J; bases unmatched to any gene: 2. This CDR3 is CASSLQGAANEKLFF. For the CDR3, the DNA is TGTGCCAGCAGTTTACAGGGGGCGGCTAATGAAAAACTGTTTTTT.

The chain links TRBV30 to TRBJ2-5; 7 bases match TRBD2. CDR3 length: 14 amino acids. Germline loops: CDR1 GTSNPN, CDR2 SVGIG (reference sequence). The trim removed 1 base at V and 1 base at J, leaving 3 bases unmatched. CDR3 nucleotide sequence: TGTGCCTGGAGTGCCGGGGGGAGCCAAGAGACCCAGTACTTC. Protein product: CAWSAGGSQETQYF.

The chain recombines TRBV5-4 with TRBJ2-1, with TRBD1 identical over 7 bases. CDR3 length: 15 amino acids. Germline V gene lookup returns CDR1 SGHNT and CDR2 YYREEE (reference sequence). With V trimmed by 4 bases and J by 2 bases, 6 bases remained unmatched. The CDR3 loop reads CASSPWDRPYNEQFF. The DNA for the CDR3 is TGTGCCAGCAGCCCCTGGGACAGACCCTACAATGAGCAGTTCTTC.

The DNA of the CDR3 is TGTGCCAGCTCACCTACCCTAGCGGGGAGCACAGATACGCAGTATTTT. It translates to CASSPTLAGSTDTQYF. The chain uses TRBV18 and TRBJ2-3; 9 bases fit TRBD2. The length of the CDR3 is 16 residues. CDR1 is KGHSH and CDR2 is LQKENI in the germline V gene. V trimming: 3 bases; J trimming: 0 bases; junction bases outside the gene matches: 4.

This CDR3 reads CATSSGAGSGADTQYF. CDR3 nucleotide sequence: TGTGCCACCAGCAGTGGAGCGGGAAGTGGGGCAGATACGCAGTATTTT. The V call is TRBV15, the J call TRBJ2-3; 7 positions agree with TRBD2. CDR1 is LNHNV, CDR2 YYDKDF, per germline (reference sequence). Trimming removed 3 bases from V and 4 bases from J; junction bases left unmatched: 10. This CDR3 has 16 amino acids.

This chain uses TRBV12-3 or TRBV12-4 with TRBJ2-1; D may match TRBD1 or TRBD2 (5 bases each). Trimming shortened V by 3 bases and J by 11 bases, and 14 bases separated the two germline ends. The length of the CDR3 is 13 residues. CDR3 loop: CASSLSGSGQQFF. The CDR3 nucleotides are TGTGCCAGCAGTTTGTCGGGGTCGGGGCAGCAGTTCTTC.

J is TRBJ1-5 and V is TRBV30, with no clear D. Trimming shortened V by 3 bases and J by 5 bases, and 11 bases separated the two germline ends. CDR3 length equals 13 residues. Germline CDR1 reads GTSNPN; CDR2 reads SVGIG (reference sequence). CDR3 amino acids: CAWSTGGDQPQHF. The CDR3 nucleotides are TGTGCCTGGAGCACCGGCGGGGATCAGCCCCAGCATTTT.

The gene calls are TRBV28 and TRBJ1-1, with TRBD1 as a possible D gene (6 bases). Looked up from germline, CDR1 is MDHEN and CDR2 is SYDVKM. V was trimmed by 3 bases and J by 11 bases, leaving 13 bases between them. The CDR3 is made up of 12 amino acids. In nucleotides, the CDR3 is TGTGCCAGCAGTTTGCCTGGGACAATGGCTTTCTTT. It is translated as CASSLPGTMAFF.

This clone was recorded a few times. The rearrangement joins TRBV7-9 to TRBJ1-6; D is ambiguous. Germline V lookup: CDR1 SEHNR, CDR2 FQNEAQ (reference sequence). The CDR3 has 13 amino acids. Between the trimmed V and J ends, which lost 5 bases and 9 bases, there was a span of 11 bases. The CDR3 loop is CASSGNSGSPLHF. The CDR3 coding sequence is TGTGCCAGCAGCGGGAACAGCGGTTCACCCCTCCACTTT. The whole variable domain, filled in from reference TRBV7-9 and TRBJ1-6, reads DTGVSQNPRHKITKRGQNVTFRCDPISEHNRLYWYRQTLGQGPEFLTYFQNEAQLEKSRLLSDRFSAERPKGSFSTLEIQRTEQGDSAMYLCASSGNSGSPLHFGNGTRLTVT.

The rearrangement joins TRBV7-2 to TRBJ1-2, with TRBD1 matching over 9 bases. Germline assignment: CDR1 SGHTA and CDR2 FQGNSA. The CDR3 loop spans 16 amino acids. V shed 4 bases, J shed 8 bases, and the junction held 14 bases outside the gene matches. CDR3 sequence (DNA): TGTGCCAGCAGCTCCCGGGGCGCCGGGACAGGGAGCGGCTACACCTTC. Translation: CASSSRGAGTGSGYTF. The whole variable domain, remainder taken from reference TRBV7-2 and TRBJ1-2, is GAGVSQSPSNKVTEKGKDVELRCDPISGHTALYWYRQSLGQGLEFLIYFQGNSAPDKSGLPSDRFSAERTGGSVSTLTIQRTQQEDSAVYLCASSSRGAGTGSGYTFGSGTRLTVV.

This chain connects TRBV11-2 to TRBJ2-3; the D is unclear. Trimming left V 1 base short and J 7 bases short, with 9 bases between. Germline V gene lookup returns CDR1 SGHAT and CDR2 FQNNGV. The CDR3 sequence is 13 residues long. This chain's CDR3 is CASSLGFFNTQYF. The CDR3 region has the DNA TGTGCCAGCAGCTTAGGATTCTTCAATACGCAGTATTTT.

This sequence joins TRBV5-4 and TRBJ1-5; D possibly corresponds to TRBD1 (5 bases). Trimming removed 0 bases from V and 4 bases from J, with 8 bases in between. This CDR3 contains 14 residues. Germline CDR1 reads SGHNT; CDR2 reads YYREEE (reference sequence). DNA of the CDR3: TGTGCCAGCAGCTTGGGGAGGGGAAATCAGCCCCAGCATTTT. Its translation: CASSLGRGNQPQHF.